This TCR beta chain is from a study of pediatric ulcerative colitis. Study-wide results and limits: Compared with controls, ulcerative colitis showed greater blood-rectum clone sharing.

The rectum was sampled with one to two pinch biopsies at colonoscopy. A note on this clone: Its antigen is not known.

CDR1 is PRHDT, CDR2 FYEKMQ, per germline (reference sequence). CDR3 size: 16 residues. V was cut by 4 bases and J by 7 bases, with 20 bases left in between. The assay was immunoSEQ multiplex PCR, and TCRdb's table has in-frame clones only and misses some. This table holds tens of thousands of clones, about 81% found once. The sequencing input was gut tissue. V usage is TRBV13 and J usage is TRBJ1-3, with D uncertain. This receptor was taken from a boy younger than 18 with mild ulcerative colitis. The CDR3 sequence: CASSSKPEALGNTIYF. DNA for the CDR3: TGTGCCAGCAGCTCCAAACCCGAAGCCCTGGGGAACACCATATATTTT.